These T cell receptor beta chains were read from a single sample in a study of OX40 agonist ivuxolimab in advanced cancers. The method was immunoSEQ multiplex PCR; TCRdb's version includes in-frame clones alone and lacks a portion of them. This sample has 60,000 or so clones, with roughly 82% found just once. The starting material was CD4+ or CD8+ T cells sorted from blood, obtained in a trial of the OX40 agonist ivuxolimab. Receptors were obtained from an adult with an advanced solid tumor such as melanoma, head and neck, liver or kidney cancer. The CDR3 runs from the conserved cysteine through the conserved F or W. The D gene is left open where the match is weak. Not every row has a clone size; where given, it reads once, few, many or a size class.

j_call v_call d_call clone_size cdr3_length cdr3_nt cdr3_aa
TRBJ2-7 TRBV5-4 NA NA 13 TGTGCCAGCAGCTATAGACACTCCTACGAGCAGTACTTC CASSYRHSYEQYF
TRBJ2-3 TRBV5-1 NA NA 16 TGCGCCAGCAGCTTGGAGGGGCAGGGACGCACAGATACGCAGTATTTT CASSLEGQGRTDTQYF
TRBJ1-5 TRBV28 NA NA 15 TGTGCCAGCAGTTTGTACCTCGCGAGCAATCAGCCCCAGCATTTT CASSLYLASNQPQHF
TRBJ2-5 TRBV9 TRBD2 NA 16 TGTGCCAGCAGCGTAGATAGCGGGGGGTACCAAGAGACCCAGTACTTC CASSVDSGGYQETQYF
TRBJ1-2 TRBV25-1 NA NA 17 TGTGCCAGCAGTGGCGATCGCGAGGGGGGAGCTAACTATGGCTACACCTTC CASSGDREGGANYGYTF
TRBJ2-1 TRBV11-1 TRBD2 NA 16 TGTGCCAGCAGCTTAATAGTAGCGGGGGCCTACAATGAGCAGTTCTTC CASSLIVAGAYNEQFF
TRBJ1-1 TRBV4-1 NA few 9 TGCGCCAGCAGCCAAGATGGTTTCTTT CASSQDGFF
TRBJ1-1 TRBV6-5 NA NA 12 TGTGCCAGCAGCTTTTGGGGGGGTGAAGCTTTCTTT CASSFWGGEAFF
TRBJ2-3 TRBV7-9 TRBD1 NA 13 TGTGCCAGCAGCTCACCGGACAGGGTGGCGCAGTATTTT CASSSPDRVAQYF
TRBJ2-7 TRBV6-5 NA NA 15 TGTGCCAGCAGTTTCGGGGGTGCCGGGACCTACGAGCAGTACTTC CASSFGGAGTYEQYF
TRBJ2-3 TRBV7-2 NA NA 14 TGTGCCAGCAGCTTATCTGTGCGGTCAGATACGCAGTATTTT CASSLSVRSDTQYF
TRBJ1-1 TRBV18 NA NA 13 TGTGCCAGCTCACCATTCCAGTCCCCAGAAGCTTTCTTT CASSPFQSPEAFF
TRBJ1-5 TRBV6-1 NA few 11 TGTGCCAGCAGTGATGATCAGCCCCAGCATTTT CASSDDQPQHF
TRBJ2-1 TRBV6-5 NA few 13 TGTGCCAGCGGCCGGGCCCGGAGCAATGAGCAGTTCTTC CASGRARSNEQFF
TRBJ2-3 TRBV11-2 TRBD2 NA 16 TGTGCCAGCAGCTTAGGGACTAGCGGGGGGGCCGATACGCAGTATTTT CASSLGTSGGADTQYF
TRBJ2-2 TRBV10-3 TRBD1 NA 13 TGTGCCATCAGCGGGACAGGGGGCCGGGAGCTGTTTTTT CAISGTGGRELFF
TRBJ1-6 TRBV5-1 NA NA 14 TGCGCCAGCAGCTTGGTGGGGGACAATTCACCCCTCCACTTT CASSLVGDNSPLHF
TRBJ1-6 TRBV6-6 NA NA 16 TGTGCCAGCAGCCCTATATCCCCAGGTTATAATTCACCCCTCCACTTT CASSPISPGYNSPLHF
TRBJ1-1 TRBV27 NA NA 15 TGTGCCAGCAGTTTAACCGCCTTTATGAACACTGAAGCTTTCTTT CASSLTAFMNTEAFF
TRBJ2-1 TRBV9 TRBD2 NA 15 TGTGCCAGCAGCGTCGGAACTAGCGGGGTCAATGAGCAGTTCTTC CASSVGTSGVNEQFF
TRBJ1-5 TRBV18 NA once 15 TGTGCCAGCTCACCTTATCAGCTCGACCATCAGCCCCAGCATTTT CASSPYQLDHQPQHF
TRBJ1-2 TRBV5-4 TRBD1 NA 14 TGTGCCAGCAGCTTGAGTCAGGGGGACTATGGCTACACCTTC CASSLSQGDYGYTF
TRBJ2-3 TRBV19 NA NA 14 TGTGCCAGTAGTACGGCCAGGGGCGCAGATACGCAGTATTTT CASSTARGADTQYF